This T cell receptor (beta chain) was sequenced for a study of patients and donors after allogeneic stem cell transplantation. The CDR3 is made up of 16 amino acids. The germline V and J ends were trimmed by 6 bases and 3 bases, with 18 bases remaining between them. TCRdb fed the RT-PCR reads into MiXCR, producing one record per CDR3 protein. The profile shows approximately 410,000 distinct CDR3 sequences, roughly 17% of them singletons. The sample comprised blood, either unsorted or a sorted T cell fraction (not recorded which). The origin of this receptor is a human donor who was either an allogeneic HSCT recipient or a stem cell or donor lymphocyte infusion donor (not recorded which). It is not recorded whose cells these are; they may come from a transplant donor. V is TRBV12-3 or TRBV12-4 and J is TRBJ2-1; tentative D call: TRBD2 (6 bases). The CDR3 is CASSLFRDFNYNEQFF. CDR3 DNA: TGTGCCAGCAGCCTCTTCCGGGACTTCAACTACAATGAGCAGTTCTTC.